Listed here are 17 T cell receptor beta chains from one sample, sequenced in a study of T cells in Graves' hyperthyroidism and ophthalmopathy. There were TCR beta CDR3 regions amplified from RNA transcripts. TCR CDR3 regions were first amplified by RT-PCR with HTBI primers. MiXCR, run by TCRdb on the multiplex PCR reads, gives a single entry per CDR3 protein. Of 530,000 or so distinct CDR3 sequences in the sample, around 22% were seen once. Sequenced input: blood. Receptors originate from a woman aged 30 to 39 with Graves' ophthalmopathy.

The CDR3 coding sequence is TGTGCCAGCAGGGCCGGGACAGGGGGCTTGAAACTGTTTTTT. Protein sequence: CASRAGTGGLKLFF. The gene calls are TRBV2 and TRBJ1-4; 12 nucleotides agree with TRBD1. J lost 11 bases, V lost 6 bases, and 7 bases had no gene match. There are 14 residues in the CDR3. CDR1 SNHLY and CDR2 FYNNEI come from the germline V gene.

This chain connects TRBV28 to TRBJ1-1; D unresolved. The ends were cut back, 4 bases at V and 2 bases at J, with 8 bases in the middle. The germline CDR1 and CDR2 sequences are MDHEN and SYDVKM. This CDR3 contains 13 residues. CDR3 residues: CASSWESNTEAFF. The CDR3 DNA sequence: TGTGCCAGCAGTTGGGAGTCCAACACTGAAGCTTTCTTT.

This clonotype was counted a few times. The chain links TRBV18 to TRBJ2-7; D gene uncertain. Trimming removed 2 bases at V and 3 bases at J, with 8 bases between. The CDR3 is 13 amino acids. CDR1 and CDR2 (germline): KGHSH, LQKENI. For the CDR3, the DNA is TGTGCCAGCTCACCAAGGATGAACTACGAGCAGTACTTC. Protein sequence: CASSPRMNYEQYF.

This clonotype occurred many times. V gene TRBV6-5 combines with J gene TRBJ2-7; the match to TRBD2 covers 10 bases. The V and J ends lost 10 bases and 0 bases, in that order; junction bases with no gene match: 15. Looked up from germline, CDR1 is MNHEY and CDR2 is SVGAGI. The CDR3 spans 17 residues. CDR3 nucleotides: TGTGCCACCACCTCTAGCGGGGGAGGCGGATCCTCCTACGAGCAGTACTTC. Translating gives CATTSSGGGGSSYEQYF.

This clonotype occurred many times. This sequence joins TRBV19 and TRBJ1-1, with a tentative D call TRBD1 (5 bases). V lost 6 bases and J 7 bases, leaving 15 bases between the germline ends. Germline CDR1 reads LNHDA; CDR2 reads SQIVND (reference sequence). The CDR3 contains 13 residues. CDR3 DNA: TGTGCCAGTAGCGGGGCCCCGGGGAGTGAAGCTTTCTTT. Amino acids: CASSGAPGSEAFF. Full variable domain (missing parts from reference TRBV19 and TRBJ1-1): DGGITQSPKYLFRKEGQNVTLSCEQNLNHDAMYWYRQDPGQGLRLIYYSQIVNDFQKGDIAEGYSVSREKKESFPLTVTSAQKNPTAFYLCASSGAPGSEAFFGQGTRLTVV.

This clonotype was picked up many times. The V gene is TRBV7-2, the J gene TRBJ1-1; D is perhaps TRBD1 (6 bases). With 5 bases removed from V and 5 bases from J, the gap between germline ends came to 15 bases. The CDR3 has 14 residues. Germline V gene sequence: CDR1 SGHTA, CDR2 FQGNSA. The CDR3 here is CASSARHTGTEAFF. CDR3 nucleotide sequence: TGTGCCAGCAGCGCCAGACACACAGGGACTGAAGCTTTCTTT.

In its sample, this clonotype was seen many times. The rearrangement links TRBV20-1 to TRBJ1-3; 11 nucleotides line up with TRBD1. CDR1 is DFQATT, CDR2 SNEGSKA, per germline (reference sequence). This CDR3 is 15 amino acids long. The trim removed 5 bases at V and 4 bases at J, leaving 7 bases unmatched. For the CDR3, the DNA is TGCAGTGCTGTCCCGGGACAGGGGGGGGGAAACACCATATATTTT. This encodes CSAVPGQGGGNTIYF.

As concerns this clonotype: One base away lies a much larger clone, so this may be a sequencing read error. The chain combines TRBV4-2 with TRBJ1-1, with D perhaps matching TRBD1 (5 bases). The CDR3 has 14 amino acids. Germline loops: CDR1 LGHNA, CDR2 YNFKEQ. CDR3: CASSQGRGPNEACF. The CDR3 DNA sequence: TGTGCCAGCAGCCAAGGGAGGGGACCCAATGAAGCTTGCTTT.

The sample holds many counts of this clonotype. V and J are TRBV30 and TRBJ2-7; weak D call: TRBD1 (5 bases). V was cut by 2 bases and J by 2 bases, with 10 bases left in between. The CDR3 runs 13 residues. CDR1 is GTSNPN, CDR2 SVGIG, per germline (reference sequence). The CDR3 bases are TGTGCCTGGAGTATCGACAGTCCCTACGAGCAGTACTTC. Its translation: CAWSIDSPYEQYF.

This clonotype occurred many times. The rearrangement joins TRBV27 to TRBJ1-3, with a weak D call TRBD1 (6 bases). Germline CDR1 and CDR2: MNHEY and SMNVEV (reference sequence). V was shortened by 7 bases and J by 0 bases, with 13 bases between the two germline ends. The CDR3 consists of 15 residues. The CDR3 reads CASTTFRGSGNTIYF. The CDR3 DNA reads as TGTGCCAGCACTACTTTCAGGGGCTCTGGAAACACCATATATTTT.

This clonotype showed up many times. CDR3: CAGESNYGYTF. The CDR3 DNA reads as TGTGCCGGAGAATCTAACTATGGCTACACCTTC. The chain employs TRBV28 and TRBJ1-2, with D unclear. V was trimmed by 11 bases and J by 0 bases, leaving 7 bases between them. CDR1 MDHEN and CDR2 SYDVKM come from the germline V gene. This CDR3 region has 11 residues.

This clonotype was seen many times. The chain's CDR3 is CATSGNREGTNQPQHF. The DNA for the CDR3 is TGTGCCACCAGTGGAAACCGCGAGGGGACCAATCAGCCCCAGCATTTT. The chain has TRBV24-1 and TRBJ1-5, with D possibly matching TRBD1 (5 bases). From germline, CDR1 is KGHDR and CDR2 SFDVKD. This CDR3 has 16 amino acids. The ends were cut back, 5 bases at V and 3 bases at J, with 16 bases in the middle.

The chain couples TRBV20-1 to TRBJ2-3; perhaps TRBD2 as D (6 bases). CDR1 DFQATT and CDR2 SNEGSKA come from the germline V gene (reference sequence). CDR3 length: 18 residues. The ends were cut back, 3 bases at V and 0 bases at J, with 22 bases in the middle. This chain's CDR3 is CSARPLGAGITSTDTQYF. The CDR3 DNA reads TGCAGTGCTAGGCCCCTGGGAGCGGGCATCACTAGCACAGATACGCAGTATTTT.

In its sample, this clonotype was seen many times. The chain uses TRBV5-1 and TRBJ2-5, with D tentatively TRBD2 (5 bases). This CDR3 region has 13 residues. Per the germline V gene, CDR1 is SGHRS and CDR2 is YFSETQ. V was pared by 4 bases and J by 2 bases, with 9 bases between. The CDR3 loop is CASSLWTQETQYF. DNA of the CDR3: TGCGCCAGCAGCCTTTGGACTCAAGAGACCCAGTACTTC. Full variable domain (missing parts from reference TRBV5-1 and TRBJ2-5): KAGVTQTPRYLIKTRGQQVTLSCSPISGHRSVSWYQQTPGQGLQFLFEYFSETQRNKGNFPGRFSGRQFSNSRSEMNVSTLELGDSALYLCASSLWTQETQYFGPGTRLLVL.

This chain uses TRBV11-1 with TRBJ2-2; 8 bases match TRBD1. The germline CDR1 and CDR2 sequences are SGHAT and FQDESV (reference sequence). V lost 1 base to trimming and J lost 2 bases; unmatched junction nucleotides: 3. This CDR3 spans 16 amino acids. CDR3 sequence (DNA): TGTGCCAGCAGCTTAGGACAGGGGCACAACACCGGGGAGCTGTTTTTT. Translated, it gives CASSLGQGHNTGELFF. The complete variable domain, with remaining parts taken from reference TRBV11-1 and TRBJ2-2, reads EAEVAQSPRYKITEKSQAVAFWCDPISGHATLYWYRQILGQGPELLVQFQDESVVDDSQLPKDRFSAERLKGVDSTLKIQPAELGDSAMYLCASSLGQGHNTGELFFGEGSRLTVL.

This clonotype was observed at least ten times. The gene calls are TRBV19 and TRBJ1-1; the match to TRBD1 covers 9 bases. After removal of 7 bases from V and 1 base from J, the junction contained 4 bases not matched to a gene. Germline V lookup: CDR1 LNHDA, CDR2 SQIVND (reference sequence). CDR3 size: 14 residues. The CDR3 DNA is TGTGCCAGTACCACGACAGGGGGGAACACTGAAGCTTTCTTT. As protein: CASTTTGGNTEAFF.

This clonotype was counted many times. This chain links TRBV20-1 with TRBJ1-5; 8 bases are a match to TRBD1. The junction had 18 bases not matched to a gene; V was cut back by 3 bases and J by 5 bases. The CDR3 has 18 amino acids. CDR1 DFQATT and CDR2 SNEGSKA come from the germline V gene (reference sequence). The CDR3 sequence is CSASPTGGQGAIDQPQHF. For the CDR3, the DNA is TGCAGTGCTAGCCCCACCGGAGGGCAGGGGGCTATCGATCAGCCCCAGCATTTT.